This entry lists 28 T cell receptor beta chains sequenced from one sample in a study of radiation and T cells in renal cell carcinoma. Specified time point: blood 2 weeks post-SBRT. Sample treatment: 15 Gy SBRT to primary tumor, nephrectomy 4 weeks later. Clones were read by immunoSEQ multiplex PCR, and TCRdb kept only the in-frame ones, dropping some. Altogether 160,000 or so clones are present, around 90% being singletons, with the ten largest covering 10% to 15%. Here the sequenced sample was blood, taken from a patient whose treatment included radiotherapy and nephrectomy. These receptors all come from a woman between 45 and 65 years old with renal cell carcinoma.

The V call is TRBV10-3, the J call TRBJ1-3; no reliable D call. This CDR3 is 13 amino acids long. Germline values: CDR1 ENHRY, CDR2 SYGVKD. Deletions cut 6 bases from V and 0 bases from J, with 6 bases between. CDR3: CAIRQPSGNTIYF. CDR3 DNA: TGTGCCATCAGACAGCCCTCTGGAAACACCATATATTTT.

The chain couples TRBV4-3 to TRBJ1-2, with a weak D call TRBD1 (5 bases). The CDR3 has 14 amino acids. V was pared by 0 bases and J by 5 bases, with 10 bases between. Germline assignment: CDR1 LGHNA and CDR2 YSLEER. The CDR3 bases are TGCGCCAGCAGCCAAGATCGGGGGGGGTATGGCTACACCTTC. Translated, it gives CASSQDRGGYGYTF.

The chain combines TRBV19 with TRBJ1-1; 9 nucleotides align to TRBD1. CDR1 is LNHDA and CDR2 is SQIVND in the germline V gene (reference sequence). This CDR3 has 17 residues. V shed 4 bases and J 0 bases; nucleotides not matched to a gene: 9. The CDR3: CASSRGTGRSMNTEAFF. For the CDR3, the DNA is TGTGCCAGTAGTAGGGGGACAGGGAGAAGTATGAACACTGAAGCTTTCTTT.

This clone was seen only once. The chain uses TRBV12-5 and TRBJ1-2; D remains unclear. V dropped 5 bases and J dropped 0 bases, with 16 bases sitting between them. Germline assignment: CDR1 LGHNT and CDR2 FRNRAP. There are 16 residues in the CDR3. The CDR3 sequence: CASGPTEYAANYGYTF. In DNA, the CDR3 is TGTGCTAGTGGTCCGACGGAATACGCCGCTAACTATGGCTACACCTTC.

This clone came up once. V and J are TRBV11-2 and TRBJ1-2; 9 bases are a match to TRBD1. V gave up 1 base and J gave up 6 bases; unmatched junction bases: 15. Germline CDR1 is SGHAT and CDR2 is FQNNGV. The CDR3 is made up of 18 amino acids. The CDR3 spells CASSLVGNRGRSRDGYTF. For the CDR3, the DNA is TGTGCCAGCAGCTTAGTTGGAAACAGGGGGCGCTCTCGGGATGGCTACACCTTC.

The chain employs TRBV5-1 and TRBJ2-2; tentative D call: TRBD1 (6 bases). CDR3 length: 14 residues. Between the trimmed V and J ends, which lost 3 bases and 4 bases, there was a span of 10 bases. Germline CDR1 is SGHRS and CDR2 is YFSETQ. CDR3 loop: CASSWDIGTGELFF. The CDR3 DNA reads as TGCGCCAGCAGCTGGGACATTGGCACCGGGGAGCTGTTTTTT.

This chain connects TRBV30 to TRBJ2-7; D is perhaps TRBD1 (5 bases). V lost 5 bases to trimming and J lost 7 bases, with 21 bases between them. From germline, CDR1 is GTSNPN and CDR2 SVGIG (reference sequence). The CDR3 sequence is 14 residues long. CDR3: CAWALGAAVEEQYF. CDR3 DNA sequence: TGTGCCTGGGCCCTAGGGGCCGCCGTGGAGGAGCAGTACTTC. Filled out from reference TRBV30 and TRBJ2-7, the complete variable domain reads SQTIHQWPATLVQPVGSPLSLECTVEGTSNPNLYWYRQAAGRGLQLLFYSVGIGQISSEVPQNLSASRPQDRQFILSSKKLLLSDSGFYLCAWALGAAVEEQYFGPGTRLTVT.

The chain is built from TRBV10-2 and TRBJ1-5; a weak D match, TRBD1 (5 bases). The germline V and J ends were trimmed by 6 bases and 3 bases, with 9 bases remaining between them. The CDR3 sequence is 13 residues long. In germline, CDR1 is WSHSY, CDR2 SAAADI. DNA of the CDR3: TGCGCCAGCAGGACAGACAACAATCAGCCCCAGCATTTT. Translated: CASRTDNNQPQHF.

In its sample, this clone was seen once. The genes are TRBV19 and TRBJ1-6, with D possibly being TRBD1 (6 bases). Trimming left V 4 bases short and J 1 base short, with 14 bases between. The germline V gene has CDR1 LNHDA and CDR2 SQIVND (reference sequence). This CDR3 spans 17 amino acids. As DNA, the CDR3 is TGTGCCAGTAGTAGAACAGGGATTGTGTCCTATAATTCACCCCTCCACTTT. Translation gives CASSRTGIVSYNSPLHF.

This chain's CDR3 is CASSHRLAGGLNTGELFF. Written as DNA, the CDR3 is TGCGCCAGCAGCCACCGTTTAGCGGGGGGCCTGAACACCGGGGAGCTGTTTTTT. The J gene is TRBJ2-2, the V gene TRBV4-3; TRBD2 aligns across 10 bases. The CDR3 is 18 amino acids. Trimming at V came to 3 bases and at J to 1 base, leaving 8 bases not matched to a gene. Germline V CDR1 and CDR2: LGHNA, YSLEER.

This clone was recorded only once. The rearrangement uses TRBV10-3 and TRBJ1-1; 7 bases are a match to TRBD1. V trimming: 0 bases; J trimming: 4 bases; junction bases outside the gene matches: 5. This CDR3 region has 15 residues. Germline CDR1 and CDR2: ENHRY and SYGVKD. DNA of the CDR3: TGTGCCATCAGTGAGTCGACAGGGCGGGGCACTGAAGCTTTCTTT. It is translated as CAISESTGRGTEAFF.

This clone has a single count. This chain links TRBV18 with TRBJ2-5; D may be TRBD1 or TRBD2 (6 bases each). This CDR3 is 15 amino acids long. V gave up 3 bases and J gave up 4 bases, with 15 bases separating them. Germline CDR1 and CDR2: KGHSH and LQKENI. In nucleotides, the CDR3 is TGTGCCAGCTCACCGGAAGGGGGGAGTTCAGAGACCCAGTACTTC. Translation: CASSPEGGSSETQYF. Variable domain in full (rest from reference TRBV18 and TRBJ2-5): NAGVMQNPRHLVRRRGQEARLRCSPMKGHSHVYWYRQLPEEGLKFMVYLQKENIIDESGMPKERFSAEFPKEGPSILRIQQVVRGDSAAYFCASSPEGGSSETQYFGPGTRLLVL.

V and J are TRBV7-6 and TRBJ2-1; D not resolved. Trimming removed 10 bases from V and 4 bases from J, with 17 bases in between. CDR1 is SGHVS and CDR2 is FNYEAQ in the germline V gene. This CDR3 comprises 14 residues. In nucleotides, the CDR3 is TGTGCCACATCCCAAGTGGGGTTATACAATGAGCAGTTCTTC. This codes for CATSQVGLYNEQFF.

The chain uses TRBV5-6 and TRBJ2-6; no reliable D call. V was cut by 6 bases and J by 4 bases, with 11 bases left in between. Germline CDR1 SGHDT, CDR2 YYEEEE. This CDR3 comprises 14 residues. The CDR3 protein is CASTNGKGANVLTF. CDR3 DNA sequence: TGTGCCAGCACCAACGGAAAAGGGGCCAACGTCCTGACTTTC.

The rearrangement joins TRBV19 to TRBJ1-2; no definite D call. With 7 bases removed from V and 5 bases from J, the gap between germline ends came to 8 bases. The CDR3 consists of 11 residues. Per the germline V gene, CDR1 is LNHDA and CDR2 is SQIVND (reference sequence). This chain's CDR3 is CASKAGYGYTF. Here the CDR3 DNA reads TGTGCCAGTAAGGCGGGGTATGGCTACACCTTC. The full variable domain, completed using reference TRBV19 and TRBJ1-2, is DGGITQSPKYLFRKEGQNVTLSCEQNLNHDAMYWYRQDPGQGLRLIYYSQIVNDFQKGDIAEGYSVSREKKESFPLTVTSAQKNPTAFYLCASKAGYGYTFGSGTRLTVV.

The chain has TRBV5-4 and TRBJ2-5, with D perhaps matching TRBD2 (5 bases). Per germline, CDR1 SGHNT and CDR2 YYREEE (reference sequence). This CDR3 spans 15 amino acids. The V gene lost 0 bases and the J gene lost 5 bases, with 14 bases spanning the gap. CDR3 sequence reads: CASSLEGGRGETQYF. The CDR3 coding sequence is TGTGCCAGCAGCTTGGAAGGCGGTCGAGGGGAGACCCAGTACTTC.

The chain has TRBV4-1 and TRBJ2-5, with 7 bases identical to TRBD1. J lost 5 bases, V lost 6 bases, and 12 bases had no gene match. The CDR3 runs 15 residues. Germline V gene lookup returns CDR1 MGHRA and CDR2 YSYEKL. For the CDR3, the DNA is TGCGCCAGCAGACGGACAGGACTTCCAGCGGAGACCCAGTACTTC. Amino acids: CASRRTGLPAETQYF.

The chain employs TRBV2 and TRBJ2-3; no definite D call. V lost 6 bases and J 5 bases, leaving 12 bases between the germline ends. There are 13 residues in the CDR3. The germline V gene has CDR1 SNHLY and CDR2 FYNNEI. The CDR3 DNA reads as TGTGCCAGCAGACCACTTACGGAAGATACGCAGTATTTT. Translating it yields CASRPLTEDTQYF.

The CDR3 is CASSLENSYNEQFF. The CDR3 bases are TGTGCCAGCAGCTTAGAGAACTCCTACAATGAGCAGTTCTTC. The chain has TRBV11-2 and TRBJ2-1, with D hard to call. This CDR3 contains 14 residues. Trimming took 0 bases from V and 0 from J, leaving 3 bases between them. From germline, CDR1 is SGHAT and CDR2 FQNNGV.

This clone was picked up a small number of times. Distinct nucleotide sequences in the sample also encode this CDR3. The chain combines TRBV9 with TRBJ1-1; 9 bases are shared with TRBD1. Germline V CDR1 and CDR2: SGDLS, YYNGEE. This CDR3 contains 14 residues. The trim removed 2 bases at V and 4 bases at J, leaving 3 bases unmatched. The CDR3 is CASSVGTGSTEAFF. Written as DNA, the CDR3 is TGTGCCAGCAGCGTTGGGACAGGGAGCACTGAAGCTTTCTTT.

V and J are TRBV7-9 and TRBJ1-4, with 8 bases identical to TRBD1. Losses at the gene ends were 4 bases for V and 4 bases for J; bases not matched to a gene: 5. CDR1 and CDR2 (germline): SEHNR, FQNEAQ (reference sequence). CDR3 length: 15 amino acids. CDR3 region: CASSSGTGRNEKLFF. CDR3 coding DNA: TGTGCCAGCAGCTCTGGGACAGGCCGTAATGAAAAACTGTTTTTT.

V usage is TRBV21-1 and J usage is TRBJ1-3. TRBV21-1 is a pseudogene locus. The CDR3 length is 15 residues. The CDR3 sequence is CASRSAQYSGNTIYF. The CDR3 DNA reads TGTGCCAGCAGGAGCGCCCAGTACTCTGGAAACACCATATATTTT.

V and J are TRBV7-8 and TRBJ2-2; TRBD1 matches 7 bases. Germline V gene data show CDR1 as SGHVS and CDR2 as FQNEAQ. This CDR3 is built from 16 residues. V gave up 4 bases and J gave up 4 bases; unmatched junction bases: 9. CDR3 sequence (DNA): TGTGCCAGCAGCTCGTACAGGGGTCGGGGCACCGGGGAGCTGTTTTTT. Protein product: CASSSYRGRGTGELFF.

This chain links TRBV5-1 with TRBJ2-3; 8 positions match TRBD1. With V trimmed by 4 bases and J by 4 bases, 11 bases remained unmatched. Germline CDR1 SGHRS, CDR2 YFSETQ. CDR3 size: 16 residues. CDR3 sequence reads: CASSRHRTGSADTQYF. The CDR3, as DNA: TGCGCCAGCAGCCGCCACCGGACAGGGTCGGCAGATACGCAGTATTTT.

The chain combines TRBV10-3 with TRBJ2-5, with 9 bases that match TRBD1. The CDR3 consists of 15 residues. CDR1 and CDR2 from the germline V gene are ENHRY and SYGVKD. The V gene end was trimmed by 4 bases and the J gene end by 4 bases; junction bases not matched to a gene: 7. CDR3 region: CAISGGTGSSETQYF. The CDR3 DNA reads TGTGCCATCAGTGGAGGGACAGGGAGTTCAGAGACCCAGTACTTC.

The chain combines TRBV6-6 with TRBJ1-2; 7 positions agree with TRBD1. In germline, CDR1 is MNHNY, CDR2 SVGAGI (reference sequence). Unmatched junction bases numbered 9, after V lost 6 bases and J lost 8 bases. The CDR3 covers 13 residues. CDR3 sequence: CASRTGYGGGYTF. The CDR3 bases are TGTGCCAGCAGGACAGGGTATGGTGGGGGCTACACCTTC.

J is TRBJ2-3 and V is TRBV19; no clear D gene. Trimming removed 3 bases at V and 3 bases at J, with 13 bases between. CDR1 and CDR2 from the germline V gene are LNHDA and SQIVND (reference sequence). CDR3 size: 15 residues. CDR3 DNA: TGTGCCAGTAGTATCGACCCCGGGCCTACAGATACGCAGTATTTT. Translating it yields CASSIDPGPTDTQYF.

This clone appeared many times. The gene calls are TRBV29-1 and TRBJ1-2, with D maybe TRBD1 (6 bases). The CDR3 covers 13 residues. The germline gives CDR1 SQVTM, CDR2 ANQGSEA. Trimming removed 5 bases from V and 5 bases from J, with 15 bases in between. CDR3 sequence (DNA): TGCAGCGTTCTCTCGGGACAAACATATGGCTACACCTTC. Protein: CSVLSGQTYGYTF.